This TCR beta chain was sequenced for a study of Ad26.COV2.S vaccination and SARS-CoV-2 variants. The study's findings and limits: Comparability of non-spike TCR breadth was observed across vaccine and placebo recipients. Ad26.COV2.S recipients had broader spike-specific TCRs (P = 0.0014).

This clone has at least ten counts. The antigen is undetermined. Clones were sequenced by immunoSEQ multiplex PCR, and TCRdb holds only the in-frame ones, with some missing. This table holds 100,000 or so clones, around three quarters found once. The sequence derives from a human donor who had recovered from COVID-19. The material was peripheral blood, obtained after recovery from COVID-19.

DNA for the CDR3: TGTGCCAGCAGTGTCAGCAGGGCTAACTATGGCTACACCTTC. It encodes CASSVSRANYGYTF. The chain links TRBV2 to TRBJ1-2; a weak D match, TRBD1 (5 bases). Germline V gene lookup returns CDR1 SNHLY and CDR2 FYNNEI. The germline V and J ends were trimmed by 4 bases and 0 bases, with 9 bases remaining between them. CDR3 length: 14 residues.